These T cell receptor beta chains were read from a single sample in a study of cytomegalovirus exposure and HLA in healthy donors. Method: immunoSEQ multiplex PCR; TCRdb's copy keeps in-frame clones and lacks some. The sample includes over 40,000 clones, roughly 80% seen only once; the top ten take around 2.9%. Specimen: PBMCs. These receptors were taken from a woman aged 40-49 years in good health and CMV-seropositive. Both conserved end residues are part of each CDR3. A D gene is named only where the DNA matches it firmly. A clone size is listed for some rows: how often the clone was seen (once, few, many), or a class if it is expanded.

14 TRBJ2-5 once TRBD1 TRBV6-5 CASSLQGNEGTQYF TGTGCCAGCAGTCTACAGGGGAATGAGGGGACCCAGTACTTC
15 TRBJ1-1 . . TRBV7-9 CASSPGGVMNTEAFF TGTGCCAGCAGCCCAGGAGGCGTCATGAACACTGAAGCTTTCTTT
16 TRBJ2-3 . TRBD2 TRBV2 CASSQSGLASVDTQYF TGTGCCAGCAGCCAGTCGGGACTAGCGTCAGTAGATACGCAGTATTTT
18 TRBJ2-7 . TRBD2 TRBV7-9 CASSLGNWTSGDSYEQYF TGTGCCAGCAGCTTGGGGAACTGGACTAGCGGGGATTCCTACGAGCAGTACTTC
16 TRBJ2-3 . TRBD1 TRBV6-5 CASSYSGTGVLDTQYF TGTGCCAGCAGTTACAGTGGGACAGGGGTTTTGGATACGCAGTATTTT
15 TRBJ2-7 . . TRBV14 CASSPGWGVFYEQYF TGTGCCAGCAGCCCCGGGTGGGGAGTATTCTACGAGCAGTACTTC
11 TRBJ1-2 . . TRBV2 CASSEPDGYTF TGTGCCAGCAGTGAACCGGATGGCTACACCTTC
13 TRBJ1-1 . . TRBV19 CASTKWSDTEAFF TGTGCCTCTACCAAATGGTCGGACACTGAAGCTTTCTTT
16 TRBJ2-7 . TRBD2 TRBV4-2 CASSQGERGGSNEQYF TGTGCCAGCAGCCAAGGGGAGCGGGGGGGCAGTAACGAGCAGTACTTC
14 TRBJ2-5 . . TRBV2 CASGGGGRQETQYF TGTGCCAGCGGAGGTGGAGGGCGGCAAGAGACCCAGTACTTC
17 TRBJ1-3 . . TRBV7-2 CASSLAPGASSGNTIYF TGTGCCAGCAGCTTAGCCCCAGGGGCGAGCTCTGGAAACACCATATATTTT
15 TRBJ1-1 . . TRBV5-1 CASSLTGSMNTEAFF TGCGCCAGCAGCTTGACAGGTTCAATGAACACTGAAGCTTTCTTT
14 TRBJ2-5 . . TRBV2 CASSVGTTKETQYF TGTGCCAGCAGTGTAGGTACTACTAAAGAGACCCAGTACTTC
16 TRBJ2-3 . TRBD2 TRBV4-3 CASSQVGGGATDTQYF TGCGCCAGCAGCCAAGTAGGCGGGGGGGCTACAGATACGCAGTATTTT
15 TRBJ1-2 . TRBD1 TRBV6-5 CAVRASGGRSYGYTF TGTGCCGTCCGGGCTTCAGGGGGAAGAAGCTATGGCTACACCTTC
10 TRBJ1-2 . . TRBV30 CAWDRGGYTF TGTGCCTGGGACCGGGGGGGCTACACCTTC
14 TRBJ1-4 . . TRBV2 CASSELGGNEKLFF TGTGCCAGCAGTGAACTGGGGGGGAATGAAAAACTGTTTTTT
14 TRBJ1-2 . . TRBV1 CTSSHPRGQNGYTF TGCACCAGCAGCCACCCCAGGGGGCAGAATGGCTACACCTTC
17 TRBJ2-5 . . TRBV4-3 CASSQVGKEEGEETQYF TGCGCCAGCAGCCAAGTTGGTAAGGAAGAGGGCGAAGAGACCCAGTACTTC
15 TRBJ1-5 . TRBD1 TRBV6-5 CASSLDRGGNQPQHF TGTGCCAGCAGTCTGGACAGGGGGGGCAATCAGCCCCAGCATTTT
13 TRBJ2-1 . TRBD2 TRBV27 CASRLAGLDEQFF TGTGCCAGCAGGCTAGCGGGGCTCGATGAGCAGTTCTTC
14 TRBJ1-2 . . TRBV7-9 CASSWGFRNYGYTF TGTGCCAGCAGCTGGGGCTTTCGGAACTATGGCTACACCTTC
14 TRBJ1-2 . . TRBV4-3 CASSQDVVFYGYTF TGCGCCAGCAGCCAAGATGTCGTTTTCTATGGCTACACCTTC
14 TRBJ1-5 . TRBD1 TRBV28 CASSDRDRHQPQHF TGTGCCAGCAGCGACCGGGACAGACATCAGCCCCAGCATTTT
15 TRBJ2-5 . TRBD2 TRBV5-1 CASSLEGLAMETQYF TGCGCCAGCAGCTTGGAGGGACTAGCGATGGAGACCCAGTACTTC
11 TRBJ2-3 . . TRBV27 CASMSVNTQYF TGTGCCAGCATGTCGGTGAATACGCAGTATTTT
15 TRBJ1-5 . . TRBV4-1 CASSQVTGYNQPQHF TGCGCCAGCAGCCAAGTTACAGGGTACAATCAGCCCCAGCATTTT
13 TRBJ1-5 . TRBD1 TRBV28 CASRQGTVRPQHF TGTGCCAGCAGACAGGGGACGGTAAGGCCCCAGCATTTT
13 TRBJ1-2 . TRBD1 TRBV5-1 CASSPRDRDGYTF TGCGCCAGCAGCCCGAGGGACAGAGATGGCTACACCTTC
17 TRBJ1-6 . . TRBV7-9 CASSRGVPGSGNSPLHF TGTGCCAGCAGCCGGGGGGTGCCGGGATCCGGCAATTCACCCCTCCACTTT
15 TRBJ1-6 . TRBD1 TRBV7-3 CASSLGQANNSPLHF TGTGCCAGCAGCTTGGGACAGGCCAATAATTCACCCCTCCACTTT